Below are 5 T cell receptor beta chains sequenced from a single sample in a study of T cells in narcolepsy. The repertoire was sequenced with immunoSEQ multiplex PCR; TCRdb's copy has only in-frame clones and lacks some. The sample includes around 30,000 clones, 79% of them seen just once. The sample was memory (CD45RA-) CD4+ T cells from blood. These receptors were taken from a human donor in good health.

This chain uses TRBV7-2 with TRBJ2-3, with a weak D call TRBD1 (5 bases). The V end was cut by 8 bases, the J end by 2 bases, with 17 bases between. The germline V gene has CDR1 SGHTA and CDR2 FQGNSA. There are 15 residues in the CDR3. The CDR3 DNA sequence: TGTGCCAGCGTTCTGGACATCATGTACACAGATACGCAGTATTTT. Translating it yields CASVLDIMYTDTQYF.

This clone was seen just once. J is TRBJ2-5 and V is TRBV7-7, with a possible D match to TRBD1 (5 bases). Germline assignment: CDR1 SSHAT and CDR2 FNYEAQ (reference sequence). The V end lost 8 bases, the J end lost 7 bases, and 8 bases lay between the germline ends. The CDR3 is 10 amino acids. The CDR3 bases are TGTGCCAGCCCCACAGGGACCCAGTACTTC. It is translated as CASPTGTQYF.

The chain links TRBV19 to TRBJ1-4; TRBD1 might be the D (6 bases). Looked up from germline, CDR1 is LNHDA and CDR2 is SQIVND (reference sequence). The CDR3 length is 14 residues. V shed 6 bases and J shed 11 bases, with 19 bases lying between them. For the CDR3, the DNA is TGTGCCAGTAGGCAGGGAAGGGGGGACGGCAAACTGTTTTTT. Its translation is CASRQGRGDGKLFF.

The rearrangement links TRBV4-1 to TRBJ2-1; D is possibly TRBD1 (6 bases). The V end lost 2 bases, the J end lost 6 bases, and 11 bases lay between the germline ends. CDR1 MGHRA and CDR2 YSYEKL come from the germline V gene. The CDR3 consists of 14 residues. The CDR3 region has the DNA TGCGCCAGCAGCCAACCAGACAGGACCAATGAGCAGTTCTTC. It specifies CASSQPDRTNEQFF.

V and J are TRBV19 and TRBJ1-1; D is unclear. Germline V CDR1 and CDR2: LNHDA, SQIVND (reference sequence). This CDR3 region has 14 residues. V was shortened by 3 bases and J by 0 bases, with 8 bases between the two germline ends. The CDR3 here is CASSMAGLNTEAFF. The CDR3, as DNA: TGTGCCAGTAGTATGGCGGGGTTGAACACTGAAGCTTTCTTT.